This passage covers 17 T cell receptor beta chains from one sample sequenced in a study of cytomegalovirus exposure and HLA in healthy donors. Both 60 Vbeta primers and 13 Jbeta primers went into the PCR. Libraries were prepared by immunoSEQ multiplex PCR; TCRdb keeps only in-frame clonotypes and omits some of them. The data contain 150,000 or so clones, 79% of them singletons. The sequencing input was PBMCs. The receptor set was obtained from a man aged 25-45 years in good health and CMV-seropositive.

The chain is built from TRBV9 and TRBJ2-2; TRBD2 aligns across 7 bases. Trimming took 0 bases from V and 5 from J; bases not matched to a gene: 1. Germline assignment: CDR1 SGDLS and CDR2 YYNGEE. The CDR3 sequence is 14 residues long. CDR3 loop: CASSVGLATGELFF. The DNA for the CDR3 is TGTGCCAGCAGCGTAGGACTAGCAACCGGGGAGCTGTTTTTT.

The rearrangement links TRBV5-6 to TRBJ2-7; the match to TRBD1 covers 10 bases. The CDR3 has 15 residues. CDR1 SGHDT and CDR2 YYEEEE come from the germline V gene. With 4 bases clipped from V and 4 bases from J, the junction kept 8 bases outside the gene matches. CDR3 residues: CASSQDRGFTYEQYF. CDR3 nucleotides: TGTGCCAGCAGCCAGGACAGGGGGTTTACGTACGAGCAGTACTTC.

The V gene is TRBV6-5, the J gene TRBJ2-7, with 7 bases aligning to TRBD1. Germline CDR1 is MNHEY and CDR2 is SVGAGI. This CDR3 contains 14 residues. Germline trimming cut 6 bases from V and 5 bases from J; bases unmatched to any gene: 10. CDR3 DNA: TGTGCCAGCAGCCGAACTGGGGACAGCCACGAGCAGTACTTC. Its translation is CASSRTGDSHEQYF.

The CDR3 DNA is TGTGCCAGTAGTATTCTCGCGGGGGGGCCCGGGGAGCTGTTTTTT. This translates into CASSILAGGPGELFF. The J gene is TRBJ2-2, the V gene TRBV19, with 9 bases lining up with TRBD2. CDR3 length: 15 residues. CDR1 is LNHDA, CDR2 SQIVND, per germline (reference sequence). J gave up 6 bases and V 3 bases, and 5 bases lay outside the gene matches.

CDR3 region: CASSIKFGNTGELFF. In DNA form, the CDR3 reads TGTGCCAGTAGTATAAAGTTCGGGAACACCGGGGAGCTGTTTTTT. The genes are TRBV19 and TRBJ2-2, with D uncertain. CDR1 and CDR2 from the germline V gene are LNHDA and SQIVND (reference sequence). The CDR3 sequence is 15 residues long. V lost 2 bases and J lost 1, with 8 bases in between.

The chain uses TRBV30 and TRBJ2-7, with 8 bases lining up with TRBD1. The germline gives CDR1 GTSNPN, CDR2 SVGIG (reference sequence). The CDR3 sequence is 14 residues long. Trimming removed 0 bases from V and 3 bases from J; junction bases left unmatched: 4. The CDR3 sequence: CAWSVGTGDYEQYF. Here the CDR3 DNA reads TGTGCCTGGAGTGTAGGGACAGGAGACTACGAGCAGTACTTC.

V and J are TRBV11-1 and TRBJ2-7; a weak D match, TRBD2 (6 bases). CDR3 length equals 16 residues. Germline CDR1 is SGHAT and CDR2 is FQDESV (reference sequence). V was clipped by 1 base and J by 6 bases, with 19 bases between them. The CDR3 spells CASSLVQCLARFEQYF. The CDR3 nucleotides are TGTGCCAGCAGCTTAGTACAGTGTCTAGCGCGTTTCGAGCAGTACTTC.

With regard to this clone: One junction end disagrees with the germline gene, perhaps due to a read error. CDR3 sequence reads: CASSLDPGEGETQYF. CDR3 coding DNA: TGTGCCAGTAGTTTAGATCCAGGTGAGGGAGAGACCCAGTACTTC. The genes are TRBV19 and TRBJ2-5; weak D call: TRBD2 (5 bases). There are 15 residues in the CDR3. Looked up from germline, CDR1 is LNHDA and CDR2 is SQIVND (reference sequence). Together with reference TRBV19 and TRBJ2-5, the CDR3 gives the full variable domain: DGGITQSPKYLFRKEGQNVTLSCEQNLNHDAMYWYRQDPGQGLRLIYYSQIVNDFQKGDIAEGYSVSREKKESFPLTVTSAQKNPTAFYLCASSLDPGEGETQYFGPGTRLLVL.

J is TRBJ2-5 and V is TRBV27; no definite D call. This CDR3 is built from 15 residues. CDR1 is MNHEY, CDR2 SMNVEV, per germline (reference sequence). V gave up 3 bases and J gave up 1 base, with 12 bases separating them. The CDR3, as DNA: TGTGCCAGCAGTTTTAACAGCTTAGTCCAAGAGACCCAGTACTTC. This codes for CASSFNSLVQETQYF.

The chain couples TRBV6-1 to TRBJ2-3, with a possible D match to TRBD2 (5 bases). Trimming pared 2 bases from V and 3 bases from J, leaving 15 bases between. This CDR3 region has 16 residues. Germline V gene sequence: CDR1 MNHNS, CDR2 SASEGT. The CDR3 coding sequence is TGTGCCAGCAGTGAACTAGCAGATTCTGGGACAGATACGCAGTATTTT. It is translated as CASSELADSGTDTQYF.

The chain recombines TRBV5-1 with TRBJ2-7, with 12 bases fitting TRBD2. The germline CDR1 and CDR2 sequences are SGHRS and YFSETQ. The ends lost 1 base at V and 2 bases at J; junction bases unmatched: 13. CDR3 length: 19 amino acids. The CDR3 is CASSLTSQDLAGGAYEQYF. As DNA, the CDR3 is TGCGCCAGCAGCTTGACCTCCCAAGACCTAGCGGGAGGGGCCTACGAGCAGTACTTC.

The genes are TRBV28 and TRBJ2-5; TRBD2 agrees at 13 bases. This CDR3 contains 15 residues. The junction had 5 bases not matched to a gene; V was cut back by 8 bases and J by 2 bases. Germline CDR1 reads MDHEN; CDR2 reads SYDVKM. The CDR3 here is CASGTSGRGQETQYF. The CDR3 DNA is TGTGCCAGCGGAACTAGCGGGAGGGGACAAGAGACCCAGTACTTC. Based on the CDR3 plus reference TRBV28 and TRBJ2-5, the full variable domain is DVKVTQSSRYLVKRTGEKVFLECVQDMDHENMFWYRQDPGLGLRLIYFSYDVKMKEKGDIPEGYSVSREKKERFSLILESASTNQTSMYLCASGTSGRGQETQYFGPGTRLLVL.

This sequence joins TRBV7-2 and TRBJ2-6; D not resolved. CDR1 is SGHTA and CDR2 is FQGNSA in the germline V gene. Trimming shortened V by 4 bases and J by 0 bases, and 7 bases separated the two germline ends. The CDR3 runs to 15 residues. The CDR3 loop is CASSSHTSGANVLTF. In DNA, the CDR3 is TGTGCCAGCAGCTCTCACACCTCTGGGGCCAACGTCCTGACTTTC.

The V call is TRBV5-1, the J call TRBJ1-1; D unclear. This CDR3 has 14 residues. Germline values: CDR1 SGHRS, CDR2 YFSETQ. V lost 3 bases and J 1 base, leaving 10 bases between the germline ends. The CDR3 bases are TGCGCCAGCAGCTACCCGGGAGGGAACACTGAAGCTTTCTTT. Its translation: CASSYPGGNTEAFF.

The chain employs TRBV11-3 and TRBJ2-3, with D perhaps matching TRBD1 (6 bases). The V end lost 8 bases, the J end lost 3 bases, and 12 bases lay between the germline ends. CDR3 length equals 13 residues. From germline, CDR1 is SGHNT and CDR2 YENEEA. CDR3 region: CASGPQGTDTQYF. CDR3 nucleotide sequence: TGTGCCAGCGGCCCACAGGGAACAGATACGCAGTATTTT.

This chain connects TRBV5-1 to TRBJ2-3, with D tentatively TRBD1 (5 bases). Deletions cut 6 bases from V and 0 bases from J, with 26 bases between. Germline V CDR1 and CDR2: SGHRS, YFSETQ. This CDR3 spans 19 amino acids. The CDR3 region has the DNA TGCGCCAGCACCCGACGACCTTCTCGGACAACTGGCAGCACAGATACGCAGTATTTT. Its protein is CASTRRPSRTTGSTDTQYF.

This clone came up a few times. V is TRBV4-3 and J is TRBJ1-6; 8 bases line up with TRBD1. This CDR3 has 14 residues. Looked up from germline, CDR1 is LGHNA and CDR2 is YSLEER. V shed 3 bases and J 7 bases; nucleotides not matched to a gene: 2. CDR3 bases: TGCGCCAGCAGCCAGGACAGGGTGAATTCACCCCTCCACTTT. Translating it yields CASSQDRVNSPLHF.